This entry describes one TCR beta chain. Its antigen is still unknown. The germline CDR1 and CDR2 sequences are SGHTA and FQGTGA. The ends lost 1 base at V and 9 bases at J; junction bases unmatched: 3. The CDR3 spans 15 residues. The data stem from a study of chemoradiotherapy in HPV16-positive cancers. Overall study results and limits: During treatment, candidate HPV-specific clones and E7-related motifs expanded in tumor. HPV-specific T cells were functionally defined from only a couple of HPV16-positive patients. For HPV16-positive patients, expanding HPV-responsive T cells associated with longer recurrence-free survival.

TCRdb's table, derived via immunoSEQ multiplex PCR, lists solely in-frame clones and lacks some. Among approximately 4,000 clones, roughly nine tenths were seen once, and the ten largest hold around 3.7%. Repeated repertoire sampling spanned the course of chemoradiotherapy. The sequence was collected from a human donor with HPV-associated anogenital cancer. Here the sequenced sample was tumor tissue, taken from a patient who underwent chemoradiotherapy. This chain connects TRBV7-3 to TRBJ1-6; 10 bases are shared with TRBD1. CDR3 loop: CASSLSGTGASPLHF. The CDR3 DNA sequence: TGTGCCAGCAGCTTAAGTGGGACAGGGGCTTCACCCCTCCACTTT.